This T cell receptor (beta chain) comes out of a study of T cells after yellow fever vaccination. Study-wide context: Libraries from low-cell-number fractions were prepared with the SMART-Seq v4 Ultra Low Input RNA kit. Study observations and caveats: The study found a weaker secondary response that peaked faster, day 5 versus 15. Post-booster samples contained most primary-vaccination clones (about 95% CD4, around 90% CD8).

Trimming cost V 1 base and J 7 bases, with 17 bases left between them. This CDR3 spans 15 amino acids. The germline V gene has CDR1 SEHNR and CDR2 FQNEAQ (reference sequence). This clonotype was recorded many times. Its antigen is not identified. MiXCR, applied by TCRdb to the 5' RACE reads, yields one record per CDR3 protein. The sample includes some 100,000 distinct CDR3 sequences, 7.2% seen only once; the top ten take roughly 2.5%. The J gene is TRBJ2-7, the V gene TRBV7-9; D might be TRBD1 (6 bases). This TCR derives from a man aged 18 to 29 who received the YFV17D yellow fever vaccine. This specimen was CD4+ T cells sorted from PBMCs, taken approximately 47 days after the first yellow fever vaccination. For the CDR3, the DNA is TGTGCCAGCAGCTTAGTTTCAGGGGCCATTTGGGAGCAGTACTTC. Protein product: CASSLVSGAIWEQYF.